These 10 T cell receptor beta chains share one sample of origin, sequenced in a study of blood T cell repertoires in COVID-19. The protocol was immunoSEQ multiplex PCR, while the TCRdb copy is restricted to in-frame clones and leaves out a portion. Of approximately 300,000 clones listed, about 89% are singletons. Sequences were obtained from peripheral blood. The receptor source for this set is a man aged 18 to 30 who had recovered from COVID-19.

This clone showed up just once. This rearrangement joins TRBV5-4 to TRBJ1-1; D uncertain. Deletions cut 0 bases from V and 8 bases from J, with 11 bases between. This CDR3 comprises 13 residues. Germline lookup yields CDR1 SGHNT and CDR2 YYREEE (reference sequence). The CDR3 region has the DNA TGTGCCAGCAGCTTGGGGGCGAACAGAGAAGCTTTCTTT. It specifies CASSLGANREAFF.

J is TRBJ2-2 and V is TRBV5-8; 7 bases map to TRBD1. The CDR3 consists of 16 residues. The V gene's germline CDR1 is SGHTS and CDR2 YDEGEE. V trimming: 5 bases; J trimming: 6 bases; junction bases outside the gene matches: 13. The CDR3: CASSYGLRGRPGELFF. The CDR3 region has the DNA TGTGCCAGCAGTTACGGGTTGAGGGGGCGTCCCGGGGAGCTGTTTTTT.

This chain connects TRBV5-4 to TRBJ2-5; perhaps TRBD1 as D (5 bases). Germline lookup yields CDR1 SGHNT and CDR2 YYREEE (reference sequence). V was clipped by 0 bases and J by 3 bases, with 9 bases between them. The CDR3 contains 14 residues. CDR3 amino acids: CASSLAGREETQYF. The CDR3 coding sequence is TGTGCCAGCAGCTTGGCCGGCAGGGAAGAGACCCAGTACTTC.

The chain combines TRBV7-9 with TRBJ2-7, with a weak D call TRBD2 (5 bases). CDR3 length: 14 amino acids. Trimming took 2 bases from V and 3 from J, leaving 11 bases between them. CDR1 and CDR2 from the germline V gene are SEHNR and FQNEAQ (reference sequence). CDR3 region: CASSLPLDNYEQYF. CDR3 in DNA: TGTGCCAGCAGCTTACCACTAGATAACTACGAGCAGTACTTC.

CDR3 loop: CASSQTSGTLLGRETQYF. DNA of the CDR3: TGTGCCAGCAGTCAGACGTCCGGGACACTACTAGGACGAGAGACCCAGTACTTC. This chain links TRBV27 with TRBJ2-5, with TRBD1 as a possible D gene (6 bases). Germline V gene sequence: CDR1 MNHEY, CDR2 SMNVEV (reference sequence). This CDR3 has 18 amino acids. The V end was cut by 5 bases, the J end by 4 bases, with 26 bases between.

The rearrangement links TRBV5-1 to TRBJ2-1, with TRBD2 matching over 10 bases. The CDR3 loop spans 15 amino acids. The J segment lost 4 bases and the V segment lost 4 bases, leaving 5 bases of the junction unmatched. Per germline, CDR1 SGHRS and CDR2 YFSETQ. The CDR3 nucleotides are TGCGCCAGCAGCGATCAGACTAGCGGGTACAATGAGCAGTTCTTC. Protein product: CASSDQTSGYNEQFF.

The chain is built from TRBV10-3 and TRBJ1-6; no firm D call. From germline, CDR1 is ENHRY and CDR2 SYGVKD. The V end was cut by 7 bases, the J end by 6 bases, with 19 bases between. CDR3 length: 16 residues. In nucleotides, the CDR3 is TGTGCCATCATGGACTCCTTACTCGGTCCTAATTCACCCCTCCACTTT. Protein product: CAIMDSLLGPNSPLHF.

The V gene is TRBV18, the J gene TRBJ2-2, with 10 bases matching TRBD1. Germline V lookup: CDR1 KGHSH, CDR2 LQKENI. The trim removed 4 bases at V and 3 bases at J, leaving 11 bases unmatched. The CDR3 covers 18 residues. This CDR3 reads CASSLFTTGTGDTGELFF. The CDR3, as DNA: TGTGCCAGCTCACTATTCACGACGGGGACAGGGGACACCGGGGAGCTGTTTTTT. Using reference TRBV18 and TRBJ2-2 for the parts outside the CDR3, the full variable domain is NAGVMQNPRHLVRRRGQEARLRCSPMKGHSHVYWYRQLPEEGLKFMVYLQKENIIDESGMPKERFSAEFPKEGPSILRIQQVVRGDSAAYFCASSLFTTGTGDTGELFFGEGSRLTVL.

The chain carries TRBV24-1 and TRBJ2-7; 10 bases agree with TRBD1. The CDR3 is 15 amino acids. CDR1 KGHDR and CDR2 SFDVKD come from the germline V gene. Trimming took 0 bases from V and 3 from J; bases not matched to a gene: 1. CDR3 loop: CATSDLRTGGYEQYF. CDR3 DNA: TGTGCCACCAGTGATTTGCGGACAGGGGGCTACGAGCAGTACTTC.

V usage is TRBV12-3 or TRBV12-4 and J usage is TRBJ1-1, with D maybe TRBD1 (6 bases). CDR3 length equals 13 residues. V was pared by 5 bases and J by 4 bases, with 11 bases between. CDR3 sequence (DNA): TGTGCCAGCAGTCCCGGGGGGCTCACTGAAGCTTTCTTT. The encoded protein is CASSPGGLTEAFF.